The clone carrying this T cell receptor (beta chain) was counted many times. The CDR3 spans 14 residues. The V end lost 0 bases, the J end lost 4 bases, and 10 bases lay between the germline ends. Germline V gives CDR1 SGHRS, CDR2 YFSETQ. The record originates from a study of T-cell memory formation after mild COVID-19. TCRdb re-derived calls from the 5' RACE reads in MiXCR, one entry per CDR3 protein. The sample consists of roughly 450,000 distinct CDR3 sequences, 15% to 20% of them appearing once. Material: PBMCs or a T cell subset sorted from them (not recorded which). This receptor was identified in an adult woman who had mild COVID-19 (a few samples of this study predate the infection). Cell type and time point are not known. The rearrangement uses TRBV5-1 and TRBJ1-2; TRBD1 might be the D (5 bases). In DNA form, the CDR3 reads TGCGCCAGCAGCTTGGCCGGGGCGGGCTATGGCTACACCTTC. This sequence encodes CASSLAGAGYGYTF.